The 22 T cell receptor beta chains below all came from one sample that was sequenced in a study of vaccination effects on CD4 cells after COVID-19. Which antigens these TCRs recognize remains unknown. Method: immunoSEQ multiplex PCR; TCRdb's copy keeps in-frame clones and lacks some. Among some 35,000 clones listed, about 80% were seen once. Prior to sequencing, the ViraFEST assay stimulated PBMC with viral peptide pools, which expanded the antigen-specific CD4+ T cells. Once cultured for approximately ten days, the cells underwent separation to obtain CD4+ T cells. Every participant took two doses of the BNT162b2 or mRNA-1273 vaccine. The source material was CD4+ T cells from PBMCs cultured with HCoV-NL63 spike peptides, sampled after COVID-19 vaccination. These receptors all come from a human donor who received a COVID-19 vaccine. Some clones in this sample may be carry-over from other donors' samples.

This rearrangement joins TRBV5-1 to TRBJ1-4; weak D call: TRBD1 (6 bases). The CDR3 is 14 residues long. Germline loops: CDR1 SGHRS, CDR2 YFSETQ. V was trimmed by 4 bases and J by 3 bases, leaving 10 bases between them. CDR3 DNA sequence: TGCGCCAGCAGCGATCAGGGGTCTAATGAAAAACTGTTTTTT. Translating gives CASSDQGSNEKLFF.

This clone was seen only once. J is TRBJ1-5 and V is TRBV11-2; TRBD1 agrees at 8 bases. The germline gives CDR1 SGHAT, CDR2 FQNNGV. The CDR3 sequence is 17 residues long. V lost 5 bases and J lost 2; bases outside the gene matches: 11. This CDR3 is CASSPKTGVVGNQPQHF. The DNA for the CDR3 is TGTGCCAGCAGCCCAAAGACAGGGGTCGTCGGCAATCAGCCCCAGCATTTT. The full variable domain, in which reference TRBV11-2 and TRBJ1-5 provide the parts outside the CDR3, is EAGVAQSPRYKIIEKRQSVAFWCNPISGHATLYWYQQILGQGPKLLIQFQNNGVVDDSQLPKDRFSAERLKGVDSTLKIQPAKLEDSAVYLCASSPKTGVVGNQPQHFGDGTRLSIL.

J is TRBJ1-5 and V is TRBV19, with TRBD1 as a possible D gene (5 bases). V was clipped by 5 bases and J by 8 bases, with 13 bases between them. This CDR3 has 13 amino acids. Germline loops: CDR1 LNHDA, CDR2 SQIVND (reference sequence). In nucleotides, the CDR3 is TGTGCCAGTAGTGGACACGACCTCAAGCCCCAGCATTTT. As protein: CASSGHDLKPQHF.

The chain joins TRBV19 to TRBJ2-4; D remains unclear. V was cut by 1 base and J by 0 bases, with 10 bases left in between. Germline V gene data show CDR1 as LNHDA and CDR2 as SQIVND (reference sequence). This CDR3 is built from 16 residues. The CDR3 DNA reads as TGTGCCAGTAGTATAGCCCCCGTCCTAGCCAAAAACATTCAGTACTTC. Protein product: CASSIAPVLAKNIQYF.

This chain uses TRBV5-1 with TRBJ2-2, with D uncertain. The CDR3 is made up of 13 amino acids. The V end lost 1 base, the J end lost 7 bases, and 8 bases lay between the germline ends. Looked up from germline, CDR1 is SGHRS and CDR2 is YFSETQ. For the CDR3, the DNA is TGCGCCAGCAGCTTGACACTCGGCGGGGAGCTGTTTTTT. Translating it yields CASSLTLGGELFF.

V and J are TRBV12-3 or TRBV12-4 and TRBJ1-2; possibly TRBD1 for D (5 bases). Trimming removed 6 bases at V and 8 bases at J, with 13 bases between. The CDR3 is 12 amino acids. The CDR3: CASSYWTQGYTF. The CDR3 DNA reads as TGTGCCAGCAGCTATTGGACACAGGGCTACACCTTC.

V usage is TRBV4-3 and J usage is TRBJ2-4; D is uncertain. CDR1 and CDR2 from the germline V gene are LGHNA and YSLEER. This CDR3 is 14 amino acids long. Trimming cost V 2 bases and J 0 bases, with 5 bases left between them. The CDR3 nucleotides read TGCGCCAGCAGCCAATGGGAAGCCAAAAACATTCAGTACTTC. Its protein product is CASSQWEAKNIQYF.

The chain uses TRBV25-1 and TRBJ1-3, with a weak D call TRBD1 (5 bases). Germline CDR1 is MGHDK and CDR2 is SYGVNS. Deletions cut 8 bases from V and 1 base from J, with 9 bases between. The CDR3 is 13 residues long. CDR3 coding DNA: TGTGCCAGCCGAGACAGTTCTGGAAACACCATATATTTT. Protein sequence: CASRDSSGNTIYF. Full variable domain (outside the CDR3, taken from reference TRBV25-1 and TRBJ1-3): EADIYQTPRYLVIGTGKKITLECSQTMGHDKMYWYQQDPGMELHLIHYSYGVNSTEKGDLSSESTVSRIRTEHFPLTLESARPSHTSQYLCASRDSSGNTIYFGEGSWLTVV.

This chain connects TRBV2 to TRBJ2-5; TRBD2 matches at 9 bases. Germline V lookup: CDR1 SNHLY, CDR2 FYNNEI. The CDR3 covers 14 residues. Trimming at V came to 7 bases and at J to 7 bases, leaving 10 bases not matched to a gene. Here the CDR3 reads CASNPGLARVTQYF. Written as DNA, the CDR3 is TGTGCCAGCAATCCGGGACTAGCCCGAGTGACCCAGTACTTC. Supplemented by reference TRBV2 and TRBJ2-5, the full variable domain reads EPEVTQTPSHQVTQMGQEVILRCVPISNHLYFYWYRQILGQKVEFLVSFYNNEISEKSEIFDDQFSVERPDGSNFTLKIRSTKLEDSAMYFCASNPGLARVTQYFGPGTRLLVL.

The CDR3 nucleotides are TGTGCCAGCAGCTTAGAGGGCGGGGCCCCAGCGGAGCTGTTTTTT. It encodes CASSLEGGAPAELFF. The chain links TRBV7-3 to TRBJ2-2, with a tentative D call TRBD2 (6 bases). The V gene lost 2 bases and the J gene lost 10 bases, with 17 bases spanning the gap. CDR1 is SGHTA and CDR2 is FQGTGA in the germline V gene. The CDR3 extends over 15 amino acids.

The CDR3 sequence: CASSQAGSLRPQHF. In DNA, the CDR3 is TGTGCCAGCAGCCAAGCAGGGAGCCTTAGGCCCCAGCATTTT. The rearrangement uses TRBV3-1 (or the pseudogene TRBV3-2) and TRBJ1-5, with D maybe TRBD1 (5 bases). CDR3 length: 14 amino acids. Trimming removed 1 base from V and 9 bases from J, with 13 bases in between. The germline CDR1 and CDR2 sequences are LGHDT and YNNKEL (reference sequence).

The chain is built from TRBV5-6 and TRBJ2-2, with 9 bases that match TRBD1. This CDR3 spans 15 amino acids. With 2 bases clipped from V and 5 bases from J, the junction kept 4 bases outside the gene matches. Per the germline V gene, CDR1 is SGHDT and CDR2 is YYEEEE. CDR3 bases: TGTGCCAGCAGCTTTGGGACAGGGCTAACCGGGGAGCTGTTTTTT. As protein: CASSFGTGLTGELFF.

The chain is built from TRBV5-1 and TRBJ2-1; 11 bases align to TRBD1. The V gene end was trimmed by 4 bases and the J gene end by 6 bases; junction bases not matched to a gene: 3. Germline V gene lookup returns CDR1 SGHRS and CDR2 YFSETQ. There are 14 residues in the CDR3. The CDR3 sequence: CASSRGTGGNEQFF. The CDR3 bases are TGCGCCAGCAGCCGGGGGACAGGGGGCAATGAGCAGTTCTTC. The full variable domain, rest sourced from reference TRBV5-1 and TRBJ2-1, is KAGVTQTPRYLIKTRGQQVTLSCSPISGHRSVSWYQQTPGQGLQFLFEYFSETQRNKGNFPGRFSGRQFSNSRSEMNVSTLELGDSALYLCASSRGTGGNEQFFGPGTRLTVL.

This chain joins TRBV5-6 and TRBJ1-2, with 8 nucleotides matching TRBD1. Germline V lookup: CDR1 SGHDT, CDR2 YYEEEE. With V trimmed by 4 bases and J by 0 bases, 14 bases remained unmatched. CDR3 length: 18 residues. The CDR3 sequence: CASSDRTGSLRANYGYTF. CDR3 bases: TGTGCCAGCAGCGATCGGACAGGGAGTTTGAGGGCTAACTATGGCTACACCTTC. Together with reference TRBV5-6 and TRBJ1-2, the CDR3 gives the full variable domain: DAGVTQSPTHLIKTRGQQVTLRCSPKSGHDTVSWYQQALGQGPQFIFQYYEEEERQRGNFPDRFSGHQFPNYSSELNVNALLLGDSALYLCASSDRTGSLRANYGYTFGSGTRLTVV.

The J gene is TRBJ1-1, the V gene TRBV3-1 (or the pseudogene TRBV3-2); D is possibly TRBD1 (5 bases). Trimming cost V 7 bases and J 4 bases, with 16 bases left between them. The CDR3 runs 14 residues. The germline CDR1 and CDR2 sequences are LGHDT and YNNKEL (reference sequence). DNA for the CDR3: TGTGCCAGCACCTATGGGGGATTTTCCACTGAAGCTTTCTTT. Amino acids: CASTYGGFSTEAFF.

This clone was detected only a few times. The chain combines TRBV7-3 with TRBJ2-2; 8 nucleotides agree with TRBD1. The length of the CDR3 is 16 residues. Trimming removed 5 bases from V and 2 bases from J; junction bases left unmatched: 7. The germline V gene has CDR1 SGHTA and CDR2 FQGTGA. CDR3 region: CASSPRQGLNTGELFF. CDR3 sequence (DNA): TGTGCCAGCAGCCCTCGACAGGGGTTAAACACCGGGGAGCTGTTTTTT.

J is TRBJ1-1 and V is TRBV5-1, with D hard to call. Between the trimmed V and J ends, which lost 0 bases and 1 base, there was a span of 4 bases. The germline V gene has CDR1 SGHRS and CDR2 YFSETQ. This CDR3 is 13 amino acids long. The CDR3 DNA is TGCGCCAGCAGCTTGGGTTGGAACACTGAAGCTTTCTTT. This translates into CASSLGWNTEAFF.

The rearrangement uses TRBV3-1 (or the pseudogene TRBV3-2) and TRBJ1-1; 9 bases agree with TRBD1. CDR1 and CDR2 from the germline V gene are LGHDT and YNNKEL (reference sequence). The CDR3 is 14 amino acids. J was trimmed by 7 bases and V by 4 bases; bases with no gene match: 7. In DNA form, the CDR3 reads TGTGCCAGCAGCCTAAGGACAGGGGCTATTGAAGCTTTCTTT. This sequence encodes CASSLRTGAIEAFF.

The chain carries TRBV24-1 and TRBJ1-1; D not certain. Trimming shortened V by 0 bases and J by 0 bases, and 7 bases separated the two germline ends. The V gene's germline CDR1 is KGHDR and CDR2 SFDVKD. The CDR3 sequence is 15 residues long. As DNA, the CDR3 is TGTGCCACCAGTGATTTGGGCCGGATGAACACTGAAGCTTTCTTT. As protein: CATSDLGRMNTEAFF.

The chain uses TRBV5-1 and TRBJ2-1; 9 bases line up with TRBD2. The CDR3 is made up of 16 amino acids. CDR1 is SGHRS and CDR2 is YFSETQ in the germline V gene. The ends lost 5 bases at V and 8 bases at J; junction bases unmatched: 14. The CDR3 DNA reads TGCGCCAGCAGACCACTAGCGGGTCGGGGGATTGATGAGCAGTTCTTC. It translates to CASRPLAGRGIDEQFF.

This clone was found a few times. This chain links TRBV10-1 with TRBJ2-1; D is possibly TRBD1 or TRBD2 (6 bases each). Trimming stripped 9 bases from V and 8 bases from J, with 17 bases between. The germline CDR1 and CDR2 sequences are WNHNN and SYGVQD (reference sequence). This CDR3 spans 13 amino acids. CDR3 sequence reads: CASSGAPLHEQFF. The DNA of the CDR3 is TGCGCCAGTTCGGGGGCCCCTTTGCATGAGCAGTTCTTC.

This chain connects TRBV7-7 to TRBJ2-3, with a tentative D call TRBD2 (6 bases). Between the trimmed V and J ends, which lost 5 bases and 2 bases, there was a span of 17 bases. The germline gives CDR1 SSHAT, CDR2 FNYEAQ (reference sequence). This CDR3 spans 16 amino acids. The CDR3 sequence: CASSPLEGSTTDTQYF. CDR3 DNA sequence: TGTGCCAGCAGCCCACTGGAGGGGTCTACCACAGATACGCAGTATTTT.